A selection of T cell receptor beta chains follows, all from one sample in a study of identical twins. Via MiXCR, TCRdb re-called the 5' RACE reads, giving one row per CDR3 protein. Of some 1,700,000 distinct CDR3 sequences in the sample, around a third were seen once. Sequencing used cord blood. Receptors were obtained from a newborn girl in good health. CDR3s leave out the opening cysteine and the closing phenylalanine or tryptophan. The order of the fields is J gene, V gene, clone size, CDR3 protein. Size tells how often a clone was seen (once, few, many) or the class of an expanded clone, and some rows leave it out.

TRBJ2-6 TRBV21-1 . ASSILYSGANVLT
TRBJ2-3 TRBV10-3 . AISIAGASTDTQY
TRBJ2-4 TRBV25-1 . ASSELPGGNIQY
TRBJ1-6 TRBV20-1 . SARERGPYGTLH
TRBJ2-7 TRBV10-2 many ASSLRTLSYEQY
TRBJ2-7 TRBV20-1 . SASRGPDEQY
TRBJ2-7 TRBV24-1 few ATSDLVRGFYEQY
TRBJ2-3 TRBV7-8 . ASSPTRDRRYTDTQY
TRBJ1-5 TRBV5-5 . ASSLYGAGQPQH
TRBJ2-3 TRBV20-1 . SARPRAGGGTDTQY
TRBJ2-7 TRBV15 . ATSEGDRGENEQY
TRBJ2-3 TRBV30 . AWILSGGGTDTQY
TRBJ1-1 TRBV4-1 few ASSQDWRGTLEAF
TRBJ1-2 TRBV11-2 few ASSATGLYGYT
TRBJ2-3 TRBV20-1 few SARIGTSGRGRTDTQY
TRBJ1-4 TRBV7-6 . ASSLADHRGEKLF
TRBJ1-2 TRBV11-2 many ASSLDPPLANYGYT
TRBJ2-7 TRBV6-5 few ASSHKAPTYVQY
TRBJ1-4 TRBV15 many ATSRGQAINEKLF
TRBJ1-2 TRBV12-3/TRBV12-4 . ASSVDRGRSNYGYT
TRBJ2-1 TRBV5-1 . ASSLSTSLYNEQF
TRBJ2-1 TRBV10-3 many AISGRRNEQF
. TRBV30 . AWSVWFYEQY
TRBJ1-2 TRBV30 . AWAPTGGYTYGYT
TRBJ2-3 TRBV7-2 . ASSLGPGTQY
TRBJ2-2 TRBV20-1 . SAPTSGGSTGELF
TRBJ2-5 TRBV2 . ASSSSGRLNEQY
TRBJ1-1 TRBV9 . ASSARSGGTEAF
TRBJ2-5 TRBV20-1 . SASSSGRGETQY
. TRBV29-1 few SVDREDEQY
TRBJ2-5 TRBV10-3 . AIRRGGRQETQY
TRBJ2-7 TRBV6-1 . ASSTRPGLARMEQY
TRBJ1-1 TRBV4-2 . ASSPVGPDTEAF
TRBJ2-2 TRBV5-1 . ASSYTSGGGGELF
TRBJ1-3 TRBV20-1 . SARDNLRFSSGNTIY
TRBJ2-5 TRBV28 few ASSFQGSQETQY
TRBJ1-2 TRBV7-9 . ASSLMKGVATPNYGYT
TRBJ1-6 TRBV12-3/TRBV12-4 few ASSFGQSNSPLH
TRBJ1-4 TRBV27 few ASSYRAGEKLF
TRBJ1-6 TRBV12-3/TRBV12-4 . ASSLAGRSGNSPLH
TRBJ1-2 TRBV12-3/TRBV12-4 . ASSTGTGAYGYT
TRBJ2-7 TRBV6-5 . ASSYGVAGDEQY
TRBJ1-3 TRBV12-3/TRBV12-4 few ASSRTGARGNTIY
TRBJ1-4 TRBV12-3/TRBV12-4 . ASSLDGAKTSNEKLF
TRBJ1-3 TRBV7-8 . ASSPNRISGNTIY
TRBJ1-4 TRBV27 many ASSLSTATNEKLF
TRBJ2-1 TRBV20-1 many SASGLAGTYNEQF
TRBJ2-7 TRBV6-1 few ASSSYTSGGTFPYEQY